These T cell receptor beta chains were read from a single sample in a study of blood T cell repertoires in COVID-19. Generated by immunoSEQ multiplex PCR, the TCRdb table keeps only in-frame clones and is missing some. The repertoire consists of under 200,000 clones, with approximately 91% occurring once and the leading ten covering under 2.5%. The material sequenced was peripheral blood. The receptor set was obtained from a man between 65 and 85 years old with active or convalescent COVID-19. The CDR3 runs from the conserved cysteine through the conserved F or W. D genes are given only for firm matches. For some rows the clone size is stated as once, few or many, or as a class when expanded; others skip it.

>-|-|TRBJ1-1|TRBV7-9
TGTGCCAGCAGCTTAGTACAGGGCCACACTGAAGCTTTCTTT
CASSLVQGHTEAFF
>-|-|TRBJ1-5|TRBV7-2
TGTGCCAGCAGCCCCGACAGGAATCAGCCCCAGCATTTT
CASSPDRNQPQHF
>-|TRBD2|TRBJ2-3|TRBV29-1
TGCAGCGCCAGACTAGCCCCCGCAGATACGCAGTATTTT
CSARLAPADTQYF
>-|-|TRBJ1-2|TRBV25-1
TGCGACAGAGTCTATGGCTACACCTTC
CDRVYGYTF
>-|TRBD1|TRBJ1-1|TRBV4-3
TGCGCCAGCAGCCAGGGGCAGGGGGCGAACACTGAAGCTTTCTTT
CASSQGQGANTEAFF
>-|TRBD2|TRBJ2-3|TRBV3-1/TRBV3-2
TGTGCCAGCAGCCAAGATCTTACCGGGACTAGGAAGTTGGATACGCAGTATTTT
CASSQDLTGTRKLDTQYF
>-|TRBD1|TRBJ2-7|TRBV28
TGTGCCAGCAGTTTAGTGGGACAGGGTAACTACGAGCAGTACTTC
CASSLVGQGNYEQYF
>-|-|TRBJ2-1|TRBV18
TGTGCCAGCTCACCAAAGGAGTCTTCTGAGCAGTTCTTC
CASSPKESSEQFF
>-|TRBD2|TRBJ2-1|TRBV6-4
TGTGCCAGCAGCCGACTAGCGGGGGGGCGTTCTGAGCAGTTCTTC
CASSRLAGGRSEQFF
>-|-|TRBJ1-5|TRBV4-3
TGCGCCAGCAGCCAAGACGCAGGGGTGTTGGCGCCCCAGCATTTT
CASSQDAGVLAPQHF
>once|TRBD1|TRBJ2-3|TRBV19
TGTGCCAGTAGTACTACCTCCACAGGGGGGAGTGATACGCAGTATTTT
CASSTTSTGGSDTQYF
>-|-|TRBJ2-2|TRBV27
TGTGCCAGCAGTTCTCAGGCAGGGTCGGACACCGGGGAGCTGTTTTTT
CASSSQAGSDTGELFF
>-|TRBD2|TRBJ2-7|TRBV29-1
TGCAGCGTTGTGGGCGGGGGGAATTACGAGCAGTACTTC
CSVVGGGNYEQYF
>-|-|TRBJ2-1|TRBV6-5
TGTGCCAGCCGGTCAGGTCCCCGGAATGAGCAGTTCTTC
CASRSGPRNEQFF
>-|TRBD2|TRBJ2-1|TRBV7-9
TGTGCCAGCAGTCGCACCGGGACTAGCGGGAATGAGCAGTTCTTC
CASSRTGTSGNEQFF
>-|TRBD1|TRBJ2-4|TRBV28
TGTGCCAGCAGTCCCGGGGGACAGGGGCTCGGCATTCAGTACTTC
CASSPGGQGLGIQYF
>-|-|TRBJ1-5|TRBV21-1
TGTGCCAGCACCGGGGACAGGGATGGCAATCAGCCCCAGCATTTT
CASTGDRDGNQPQHF
>-|TRBD1|TRBJ1-3|TRBV19
TGTGCCAGTAATCAATTCGGACAGGGCGGAAACACCATATATTTT
CASNQFGQGGNTIYF
>-|TRBD1|TRBJ1-2|TRBV5-4
TGTGCCAGCAGCTTGACAGGGGAGGGCTACACCTTC
CASSLTGEGYTF
>-|TRBD1|TRBJ2-7|TRBV10-1
TGCGCCAGCAGTGAGTCGACAGGGGGTGTCCACGAGCAGTACTTC
CASSESTGGVHEQYF
>-|TRBD1|TRBJ2-3|TRBV5-1
TGCGCCAGCAGCTCAGGGGACAGGGCAACAGATACGCAGTATTTT
CASSSGDRATDTQYF
>-|-|TRBJ1-5|TRBV28
TGTGCCAGCAGTTTACCTAATCAGCCCCAGCATTTT
CASSLPNQPQHF
>-|-|TRBJ1-5|TRBV7-9
TGTGCCAGCAGCTTAACCGGGGGGTACAATCAGCCCCAGCATTTT
CASSLTGGYNQPQHF
>once|-|TRBJ1-4|TRBV30
TGTGCCTGGAATTCTCCTTTGAGCGATGAAAAACTGTTTTTT
CAWNSPLSDEKLFF
>-|-|TRBJ2-1|TRBV5-6
TGTGCCAGCAGCACTGTCCTCCCCGCATACAATGAGCAGTTCTTC
CASSTVLPAYNEQFF
>-|-|TRBJ1-6|TRBV30
TGTGCCTGGAGCTCCAGCTATAATTCACCCCTCCACTTT
CAWSSSYNSPLHF
>-|-|TRBJ1-5|TRBV19
TGTGCCAGTAGTATTGTCCCAGGGCTGAGCAATCAGCCCCAGCATTTT
CASSIVPGLSNQPQHF
>-|TRBD1|TRBJ2-5|TRBV24-1
TGTGCCACCAGTGGGCAGGGGGCTTGGGAGACCCAGTACTTC
CATSGQGAWETQYF
>-|-|TRBJ1-1|TRBV6-2/TRBV6-3
TGTGCCAGCAGTTACTCGAGTGGGGGCCCCCCTCCCACTGAAGCTTTCTTT
CASSYSSGGPPPTEAFF
>few|-|TRBJ2-7|TRBV5-1
TGCGCCAGCAGCTTAGGACAATCCTACGAGCAGTACTTC
CASSLGQSYEQYF
>-|TRBD2|TRBJ2-3|TRBV11-3
TGTGCCAGCAGCTTTGGGACTAGCGTCGGGGGGCCAGATACGCAGTATTTT
CASSFGTSVGGPDTQYF
>once|-|TRBJ2-5|TRBV2
TGTGCCAGCAGAGTAACAGGGATCGAGACCCAGTACTTC
CASRVTGIETQYF
>-|-|TRBJ1-2|TRBV28
TGTGCCAGCAGCTGGAGGGGTAACTATGGCTACACCTTC
CASSWRGNYGYTF
>-|TRBD2|TRBJ2-5|TRBV7-2
TGTGCCAGCAGCTTAGACCCCCCCCGCGGGGGGGCCGGGGAGACCCAGTACTTC
CASSLDPPRGGAGETQYF
>once|-|TRBJ1-2|TRBV5-4
TGTGCCAGCAGCTTGGTCGGGTCGGAAGGCTACACCTTC
CASSLVGSEGYTF
>-|-|TRBJ1-6|TRBV20-1
TGCAGTGCTAGTAGAGATCAAGATTCACCCCTCCACTTT
CSASRDQDSPLHF
>-|-|TRBJ2-5|TRBV25-1
TGTGCCAGCAGCCGGGAAGAGACCCAGTACTTC
CASSREETQYF
>-|-|TRBJ2-7|TRBV24-1
TGTGCCACCAGTGATTGGGGGGAGACGAACGAGCAGTACTTC
CATSDWGETNEQYF
>-|TRBD1|TRBJ1-2|TRBV6-6
TGTGCCAGCAGTTACGGGACAGAGAGAAACCACTATGGCTACACCTTC
CASSYGTERNHYGYTF
>-|TRBD1|TRBJ1-6|TRBV10-3
TGTGCCATCAGTGACAGGGGGCCCTATAATTCACCCCTCCACTTT
CAISDRGPYNSPLHF
>-|TRBD1|TRBJ1-5|TRBV30
TGTGCCTGGAGTGTAGGGGGCGGCGATCAGCCCCAGCATTTT
CAWSVGGGDQPQHF
>-|-|TRBJ2-7|TRBV15
TGTGCCACCAGCAGGGACGGGCAGGGGTTCGACGAGCAGTACTTC
CATSRDGQGFDEQYF
>-|-|TRBJ2-1|TRBV28
TGTGCCAGCAGCGTGGGGTGGGGCCCAGGGTACAATGAGCAGTTCTTC
CASSVGWGPGYNEQFF
>-|-|TRBJ1-5|TRBV19
TGTGCCAGTAGTATCCAGGAGGTGGGCAATCAGCCCCAGCATTTT
CASSIQEVGNQPQHF
>-|TRBD1|TRBJ2-3|TRBV6-2/TRBV6-3
TGTGCCAGCAGCCGGACAGGGCGGAAAGATACGCAGTATTTT
CASSRTGRKDTQYF
>-|TRBD2|TRBJ2-1|TRBV25-1
TGTGCCAGCAGTGACTTGGGACTAGTAAGGTGTGAGCAGTTCTTC
CASSDLGLVRCEQFF
>-|TRBD1|TRBJ2-1|TRBV29-1
TGCAGCGTAGGCCAGGGGGTCTTCTATGAGCAGTTCTTC
CSVGQGVFYEQFF
>-|-|TRBJ1-1|TRBV19
TGTGCCAGTAGTATAGCCTCCCCCCCATCGGGGGAAGCTTTCTTT
CASSIASPPSGEAFF
>-|TRBD1|TRBJ2-3|TRBV27
TGTGCCAGCAGTGGACGGACAGGTGCATTCGATACGCAGTATTTT
CASSGRTGAFDTQYF
>-|-|TRBJ1-1|TRBV25-1
TGTGCCAGCAGTGAATTCCGGGGGGTTGGTGCTTTCTTT
CASSEFRGVGAFF
>-|TRBD1|TRBJ1-1|TRBV5-8
TGTGCCAGCAGCTGGACAGGGACTTCGAACACTGAAGCTTTCTTT
CASSWTGTSNTEAFF
>-|TRBD1|TRBJ1-5|TRBV11-2
TGTGCCAGCAGCCAAGGACAGGGCGCCCAGCCCCAGCATTTT
CASSQGQGAQPQHF
>-|-|TRBJ2-7|TRBV7-8
TGTGCCAGCAGCTTAGCGAAGAGCTCCTACGAGCAGTACTTC
CASSLAKSSYEQYF